Each of the 2 T cell receptor beta chains below was sequenced from the same sample in a study of CD8 T cells in Susac syndrome. Reverse transcription of 0.5 to 1 ug RNA used random hexamers. TCRdb redid the calling of the immunoSEQ multiplex PCR reads with MiXCR, one entry per CDR3 protein. The sample has around 200,000 distinct CDR3 sequences; approximately 94% are singletons. Sequencing was performed on CD4+ T cells from PBMCs. The receptors were sampled from a human donor with Susac syndrome.

In this sample, this clonotype turned up once. The chain recombines TRBV3-1 with TRBJ2-2; 9 positions match TRBD2. CDR3 length equals 14 residues. Trimming removed 4 bases from V and 5 bases from J; junction bases left unmatched: 2. Germline V gene data show CDR1 as LGHDT and CDR2 as YNNKEL (reference sequence). CDR3 nucleotides: TGTGCCAGCAGCCTTCTAGCGGGGACCGGGGAGCTGTTTTTT. Translation gives CASSLLAGTGELFF.

The chain joins TRBV9 to TRBJ2-7; D not resolved. Looked up from germline, CDR1 is SGDLS and CDR2 is YYNGEE. This CDR3 is built from 14 residues. V lost 0 bases and J lost 2, with 9 bases in between. For the CDR3, the DNA is TGTGCCAGCAGCGTAGACCAGGCTACCTACGAGCAGTACTTC. Translation gives CASSVDQATYEQYF.